Reported below is one T cell receptor (beta chain). Assay runs were performed at deep level. TCRdb's copy holds only in-frame clones and misses some; the assay was immunoSEQ multiplex PCR. The top ten hold around 13% of the sample, which has about 490,000 clones, less than 80% seen once. The data derive from a study of shared clonotypes between healthy human individuals. Nashville, Tennessee was home to all donors, who were Caucasian adults. Unsorted samples used tens of millions of PBMCs for genomic DNA. The sample was PBMCs. The receptor comes from a woman between 40 and 55 years old in good health. Some clones in this sample may be carry-over from other donors' samples.

The CDR3 is CSDTGTGADTQYF. The CDR3 nucleotides read TGCAGCGACACCGGGACAGGGGCAGATACGCAGTATTTT. V usage is TRBV29-1 and J usage is TRBJ2-3; TRBD1 matches 10 bases. V lost 7 bases and J lost 4; bases outside the gene matches: 5. Germline values: CDR1 SQVTM, CDR2 ANQGSEA. This CDR3 has 13 residues.